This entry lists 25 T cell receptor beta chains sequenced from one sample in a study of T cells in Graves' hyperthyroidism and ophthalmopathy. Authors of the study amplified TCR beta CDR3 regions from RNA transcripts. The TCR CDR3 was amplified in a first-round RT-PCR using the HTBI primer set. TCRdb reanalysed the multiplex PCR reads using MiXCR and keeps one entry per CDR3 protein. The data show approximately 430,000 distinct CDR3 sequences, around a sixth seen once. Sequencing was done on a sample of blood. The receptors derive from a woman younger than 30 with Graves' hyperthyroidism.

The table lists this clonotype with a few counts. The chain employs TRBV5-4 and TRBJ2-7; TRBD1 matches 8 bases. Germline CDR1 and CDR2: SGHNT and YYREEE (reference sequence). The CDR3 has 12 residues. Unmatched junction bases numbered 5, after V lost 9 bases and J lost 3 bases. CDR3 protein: CATGQGLYEQYF. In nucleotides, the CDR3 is TGTGCCACCGGACAGGGCCTCTACGAGCAGTACTTC.

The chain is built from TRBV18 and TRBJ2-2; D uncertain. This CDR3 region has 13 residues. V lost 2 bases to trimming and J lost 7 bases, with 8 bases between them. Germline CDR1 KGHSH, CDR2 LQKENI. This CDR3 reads CASSPSEGGELFF. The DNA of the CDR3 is TGTGCCAGCTCACCAAGCGAAGGCGGGGAGCTGTTTTTT.

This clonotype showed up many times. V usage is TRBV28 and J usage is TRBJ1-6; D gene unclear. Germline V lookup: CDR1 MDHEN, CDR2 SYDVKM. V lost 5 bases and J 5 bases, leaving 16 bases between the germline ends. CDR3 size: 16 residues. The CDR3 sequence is CASSPPGEANNSPLHF. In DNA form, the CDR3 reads TGTGCCAGCAGTCCCCCCGGGGAGGCCAATAATTCACCCCTCCACTTT.

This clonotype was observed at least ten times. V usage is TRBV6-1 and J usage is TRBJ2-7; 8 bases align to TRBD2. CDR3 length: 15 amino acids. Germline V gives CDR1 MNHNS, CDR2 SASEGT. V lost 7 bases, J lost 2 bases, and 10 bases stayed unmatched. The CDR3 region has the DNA TGTGCCAGCATATTACGGCCGGGAGGGCCCTACGAGCAGTACTTC. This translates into CASILRPGGPYEQYF.

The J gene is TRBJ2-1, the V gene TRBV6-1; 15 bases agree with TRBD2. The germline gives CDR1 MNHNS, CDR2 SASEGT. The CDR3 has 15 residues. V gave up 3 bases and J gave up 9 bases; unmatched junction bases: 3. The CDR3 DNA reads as TGTGCCAGCAGTGATGGACTAGCGGGGGGGGTTGAGCAGTTCTTC. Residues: CASSDGLAGGVEQFF.

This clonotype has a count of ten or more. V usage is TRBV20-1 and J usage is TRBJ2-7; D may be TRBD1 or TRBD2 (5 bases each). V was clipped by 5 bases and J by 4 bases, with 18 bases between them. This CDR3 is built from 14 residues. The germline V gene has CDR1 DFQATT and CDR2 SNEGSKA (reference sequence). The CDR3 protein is CSAAPGPRRYEQYF. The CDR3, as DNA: TGCAGTGCTGCACCGGGACCCCGGAGGTACGAGCAGTACTTC.

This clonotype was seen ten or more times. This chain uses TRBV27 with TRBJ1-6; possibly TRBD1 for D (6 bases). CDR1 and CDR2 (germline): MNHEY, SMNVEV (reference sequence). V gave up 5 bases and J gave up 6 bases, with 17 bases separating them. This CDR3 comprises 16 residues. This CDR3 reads CASSVRTGQGNSPLHF. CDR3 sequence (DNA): TGTGCCAGCAGTGTTCGAACAGGGCAGGGTAATTCACCCCTCCACTTT.

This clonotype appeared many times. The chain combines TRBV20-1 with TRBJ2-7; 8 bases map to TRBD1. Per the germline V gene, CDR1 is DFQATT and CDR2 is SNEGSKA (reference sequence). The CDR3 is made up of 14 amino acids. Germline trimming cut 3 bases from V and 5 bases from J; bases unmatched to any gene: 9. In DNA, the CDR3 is TGCAGTGCTAGCACAGGACAGGGTGAACACGAGCAGTACTTC. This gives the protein CSASTGQGEHEQYF.

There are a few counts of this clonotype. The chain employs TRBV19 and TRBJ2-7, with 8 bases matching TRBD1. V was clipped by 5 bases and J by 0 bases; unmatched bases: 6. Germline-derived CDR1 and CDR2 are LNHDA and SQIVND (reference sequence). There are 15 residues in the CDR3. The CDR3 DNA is TGTGCCAGTAGTGACCGGGACAGGCCCTCCTACGAGCAGTACTTC. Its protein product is CASSDRDRPSYEQYF.

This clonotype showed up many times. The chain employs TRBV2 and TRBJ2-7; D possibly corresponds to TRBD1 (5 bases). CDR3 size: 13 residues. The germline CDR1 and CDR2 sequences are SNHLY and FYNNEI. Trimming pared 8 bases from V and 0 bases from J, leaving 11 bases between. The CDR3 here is CASYQDTSYEQYF. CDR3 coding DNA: TGTGCCAGCTATCAGGACACCTCCTACGAGCAGTACTTC.

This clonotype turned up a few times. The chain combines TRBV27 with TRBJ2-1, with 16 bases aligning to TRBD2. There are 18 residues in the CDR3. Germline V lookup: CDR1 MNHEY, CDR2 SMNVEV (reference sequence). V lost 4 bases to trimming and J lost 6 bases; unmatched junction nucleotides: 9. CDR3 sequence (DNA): TGTGCCAGCAGTTCGCTGGGACTAGCGGGGGGGCCGGTCAATGAGCAGTTCTTC. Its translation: CASSSLGLAGGPVNEQFF.

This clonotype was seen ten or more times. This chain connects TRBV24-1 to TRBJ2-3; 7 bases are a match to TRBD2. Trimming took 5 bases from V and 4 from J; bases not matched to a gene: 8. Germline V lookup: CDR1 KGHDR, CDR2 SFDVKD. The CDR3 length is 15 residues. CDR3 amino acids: CATSGTSTLSDTQYF. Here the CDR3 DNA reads TGTGCCACCAGTGGGACTAGTACACTGTCAGATACGCAGTATTTT.

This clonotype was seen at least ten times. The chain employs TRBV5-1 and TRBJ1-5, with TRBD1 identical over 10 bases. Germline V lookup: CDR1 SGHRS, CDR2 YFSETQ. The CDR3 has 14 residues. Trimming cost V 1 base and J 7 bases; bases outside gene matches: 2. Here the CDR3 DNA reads TGCGCCAGCAGCTTGTCGGACAGGGGGCAGCCCCAGCATTTT. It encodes CASSLSDRGQPQHF.

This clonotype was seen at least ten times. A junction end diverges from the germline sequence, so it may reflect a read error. CDR3 sequence (DNA): TGTGCCACCAGCAGAGACACTGATGCTTTCTTT. This encodes CATSRDTDAFF. The chain joins TRBV15 to TRBJ1-1; no firm D call. In germline, CDR1 is LNHNV, CDR2 YYDKDF (reference sequence). The length of the CDR3 is 11 residues. Combining the CDR3 with reference TRBV15 and TRBJ1-1 gives the whole variable domain DAMVIQNPRYQVTQFGKPVTLSCSQTLNHNVMYWYQQKSSQAPKLLFHYYDKDFNNEADTPDNFQSRRPNTSFCFLDIRSPGLGDTAMYLCATSRDTDAFFGQGTRLTVV.

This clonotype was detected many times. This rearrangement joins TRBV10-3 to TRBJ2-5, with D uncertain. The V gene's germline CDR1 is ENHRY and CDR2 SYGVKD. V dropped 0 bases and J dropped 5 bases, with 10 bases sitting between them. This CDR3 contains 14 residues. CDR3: CAISESLFEETQYF. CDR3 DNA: TGTGCCATCAGTGAGTCTCTTTTTGAGGAGACCCAGTACTTC.

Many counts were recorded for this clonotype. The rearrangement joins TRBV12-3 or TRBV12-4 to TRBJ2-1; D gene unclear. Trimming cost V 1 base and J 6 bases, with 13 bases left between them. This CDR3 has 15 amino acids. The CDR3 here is CASSLGQLRGNEQFF. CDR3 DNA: TGTGCCAGCAGTTTAGGGCAGCTGCGAGGCAATGAGCAGTTCTTC.

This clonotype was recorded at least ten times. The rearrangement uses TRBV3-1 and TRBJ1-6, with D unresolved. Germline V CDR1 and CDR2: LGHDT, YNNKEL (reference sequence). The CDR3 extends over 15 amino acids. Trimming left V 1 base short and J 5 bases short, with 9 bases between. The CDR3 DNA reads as TGTGCCAGCAGCCAAGTTATTGGGGATAATTCACCCCTCCACTTT. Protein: CASSQVIGDNSPLHF.

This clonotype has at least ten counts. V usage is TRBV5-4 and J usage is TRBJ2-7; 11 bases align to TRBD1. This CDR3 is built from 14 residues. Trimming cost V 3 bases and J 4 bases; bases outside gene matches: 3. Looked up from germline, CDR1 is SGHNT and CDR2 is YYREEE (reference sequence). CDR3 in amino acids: CASSYGQGAYEQYF. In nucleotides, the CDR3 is TGTGCCAGCAGCTATGGACAGGGGGCGTACGAGCAGTACTTC.

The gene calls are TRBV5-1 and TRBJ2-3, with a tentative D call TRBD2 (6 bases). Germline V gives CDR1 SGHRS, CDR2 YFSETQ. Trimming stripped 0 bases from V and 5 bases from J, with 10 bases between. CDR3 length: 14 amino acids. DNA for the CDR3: TGCGCCAGCAGCTTGGGGGGGGAGGAAGATACGCAGTATTTT. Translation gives CASSLGGEEDTQYF.

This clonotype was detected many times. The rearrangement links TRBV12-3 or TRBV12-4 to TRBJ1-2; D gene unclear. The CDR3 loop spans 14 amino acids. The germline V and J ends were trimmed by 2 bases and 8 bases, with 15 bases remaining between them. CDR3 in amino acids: CASSLIRTTGGYTF. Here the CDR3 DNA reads TGTGCCAGCAGTTTAATTAGGACTACTGGCGGCTACACCTTC.

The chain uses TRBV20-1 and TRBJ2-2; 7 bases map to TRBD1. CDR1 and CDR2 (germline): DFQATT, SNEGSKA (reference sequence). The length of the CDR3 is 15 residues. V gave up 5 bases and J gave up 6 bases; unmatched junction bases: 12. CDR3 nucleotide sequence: TGCAGTGCTCACAGGGACAGCCCCAGCGCCGGGGAGCTGTTTTTT. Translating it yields CSAHRDSPSAGELFF.

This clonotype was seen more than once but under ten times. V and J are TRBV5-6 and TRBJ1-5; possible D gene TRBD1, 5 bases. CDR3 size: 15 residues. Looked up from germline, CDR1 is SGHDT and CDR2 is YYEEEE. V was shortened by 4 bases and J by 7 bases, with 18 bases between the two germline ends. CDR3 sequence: CASSNFVGVEQPQHF. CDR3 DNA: TGTGCCAGCAGCAACTTTGTAGGGGTAGAACAGCCCCAGCATTTT. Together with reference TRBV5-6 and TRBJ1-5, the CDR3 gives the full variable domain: DAGVTQSPTHLIKTRGQQVTLRCSPKSGHDTVSWYQQALGQGPQFIFQYYEEEERQRGNFPDRFSGHQFPNYSSELNVNALLLGDSALYLCASSNFVGVEQPQHFGDGTRLSIL.

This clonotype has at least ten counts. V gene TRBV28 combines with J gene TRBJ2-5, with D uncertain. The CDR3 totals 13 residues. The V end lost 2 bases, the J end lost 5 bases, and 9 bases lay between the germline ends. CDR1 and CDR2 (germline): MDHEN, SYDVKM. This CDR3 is CASSLQIEETQYF. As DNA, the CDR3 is TGTGCCAGCAGTTTACAGATAGAGGAGACCCAGTACTTC.

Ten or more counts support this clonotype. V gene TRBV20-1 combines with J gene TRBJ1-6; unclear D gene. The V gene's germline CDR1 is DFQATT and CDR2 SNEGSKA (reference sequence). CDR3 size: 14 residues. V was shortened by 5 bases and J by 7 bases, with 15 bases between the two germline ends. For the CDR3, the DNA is TGCAGTGCTCCCTCTACCCTTGGGAATTCACCCCTCCACTTT. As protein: CSAPSTLGNSPLHF.

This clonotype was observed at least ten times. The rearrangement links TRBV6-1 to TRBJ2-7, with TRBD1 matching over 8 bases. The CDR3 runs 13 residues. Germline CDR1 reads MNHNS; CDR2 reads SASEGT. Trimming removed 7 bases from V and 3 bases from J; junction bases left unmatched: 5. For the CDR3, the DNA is TGTGCCAGCACTGGGACAGGCGTCTACGAGCAGTACTTC. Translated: CASTGTGVYEQYF.